The TCR beta chain under discussion was sequenced for a study of shared clonotypes between healthy human individuals. In regard to this clone: Its antigen is unidentified.

Findings and limits, study-wide: Non-shared clonotypes showed lower generation probabilities than clonotypes common to all four donors. Sampling involved blood alone; tissue repertoires likely differ.

Method: immunoSEQ multiplex PCR; TCRdb's copy keeps in-frame clones and lacks some. Of approximately 590,000 clones in the sample, roughly 95% were seen once. The naive CD8 subset, CD45RO-negative cells positively selected for CCR7, excluded terminally differentiated effector memory CD45RA+ cells. After removal of 0 bases from V and 8 bases from J, the junction contained 22 bases not matched to a gene. The CDR3 is 20 residues long. CDR1 is SGHVS, CDR2 FNYEAQ, per germline. The origin of this receptor is a woman aged 25 to 39 in good health. The specimen was naive CD8+ T cells sorted from blood. The chain has TRBV7-6 and TRBJ2-1; TRBD2 matches at 7 bases. The chain's CDR3 is CASSLAPRIGAGESMDEQFF. The CDR3 DNA is TGTGCCAGCAGCTTAGCCCCCAGGATTGGGGCGGGAGAGTCTATGGATGAGCAGTTCTTC.